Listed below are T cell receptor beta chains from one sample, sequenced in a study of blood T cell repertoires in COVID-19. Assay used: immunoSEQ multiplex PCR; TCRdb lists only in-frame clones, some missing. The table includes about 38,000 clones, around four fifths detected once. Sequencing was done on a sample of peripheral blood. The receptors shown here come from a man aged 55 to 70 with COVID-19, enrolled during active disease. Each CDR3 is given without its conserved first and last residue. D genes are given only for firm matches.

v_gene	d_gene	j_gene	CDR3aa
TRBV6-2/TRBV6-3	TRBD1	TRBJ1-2	ASSHRRGGQGYGYT
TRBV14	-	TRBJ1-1	ASSPRGLLLNTEAF
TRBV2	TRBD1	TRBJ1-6	ASTRDRGASPLH
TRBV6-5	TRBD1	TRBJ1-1	ASIPTGLYTEAF
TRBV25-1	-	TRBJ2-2	ASSDPQRELF
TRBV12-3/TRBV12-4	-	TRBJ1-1	ASNHPGHPGTF
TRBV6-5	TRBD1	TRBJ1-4	ASSLDRGREKLF
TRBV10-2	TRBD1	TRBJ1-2	ASSGGTGVGGYT
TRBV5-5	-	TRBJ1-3	ASSLEQPLPGNTIY
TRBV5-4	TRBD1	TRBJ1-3	ASSPGQGTGNTIY
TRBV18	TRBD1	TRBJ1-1	ASSPPRPGGTRNTEAF
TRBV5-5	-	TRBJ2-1	ASSSGTRQINEQF
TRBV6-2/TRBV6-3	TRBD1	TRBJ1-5	ASSYAGTAQPQH
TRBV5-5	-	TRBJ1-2	ASGQGNYGYT
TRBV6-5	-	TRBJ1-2	ASSLKQGSYGYT
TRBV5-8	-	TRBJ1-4	ASSLLGLGEKLF
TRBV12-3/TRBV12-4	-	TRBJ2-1	ASTTRSNEQF
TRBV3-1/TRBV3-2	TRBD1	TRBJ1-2	ASAGGSPGYT
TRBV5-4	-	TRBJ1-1	ASSMVEGSTEAF
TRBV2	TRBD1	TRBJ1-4	ASSELQGAANEKLF
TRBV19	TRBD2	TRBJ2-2	ASTSGEGRGTGELF
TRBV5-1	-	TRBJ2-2	ASIGQDTGELF
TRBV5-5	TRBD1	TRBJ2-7	ASSFQDRATYEQY
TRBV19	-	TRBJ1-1	ASSIALGLLLNTEAF
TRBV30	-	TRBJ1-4	AWNHPGLPNEKLF
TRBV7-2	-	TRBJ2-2	ASSLDNRGGELF